The count of the clone carrying this TCR beta chain is one. Its antigen is currently unknown. CDR1 is MDHEN, CDR2 SYDVKM, per germline. V trimming: 6 bases; J trimming: 3 bases; junction bases outside the gene matches: 10. This CDR3 is 16 amino acids long. Assay: immunoSEQ multiplex PCR; the TCRdb copy retains only in-frame clones and omits some. The data show roughly 380,000 clones, about 91% seen once. This entry belongs to a study of Ad26.COV2.S vaccination and SARS-CoV-2 variants. Notes on the study in general: TCR breadth and depth analyses may have underestimated total T cell responses.

This material consisted of peripheral blood, taken after recovery from COVID-19. The chain recombines TRBV28 with TRBJ1-2; 10 nucleotides match TRBD1. This TCR was recovered from a human donor who had recovered from COVID-19. CDR3 sequence reads: CASSPGQGKGDYGYTF. The DNA for the CDR3 is TGTGCCAGCAGCCCGGGACAGGGGAAAGGGGACTATGGCTACACCTTC.